Each of the 5 T cell receptor beta chains below was sequenced from the same sample in a study of blood T cell repertoires in COVID-19. Profiling relied on immunoSEQ multiplex PCR, and the TCRdb table lists in-frame clones only, not all of them. In the table there are under 250,000 clones, approximately 85% of which are singletons. The sequenced sample was peripheral blood. The source of these receptors is a woman between 70 and 85 years old with COVID-19, enrolled during active disease.

This rearrangement joins TRBV19 to TRBJ1-1, with D hard to call. Between the trimmed V and J ends, which lost 2 bases and 0 bases, there was a span of 16 bases. This CDR3 has 17 amino acids. In germline, CDR1 is LNHDA, CDR2 SQIVND (reference sequence). CDR3 residues: CASSIIGKEGMNTEAFF. As DNA, the CDR3 is TGTGCCAGTAGTATAATCGGCAAGGAGGGCATGAACACTGAAGCTTTCTTT.

The chain links TRBV7-9 to TRBJ2-3, with D unclear. V lost 1 base to trimming and J lost 5 bases, with 16 bases between them. The CDR3 totals 16 residues. CDR1 SEHNR and CDR2 FQNEAQ come from the germline V gene (reference sequence). CDR3 sequence (DNA): TGTGCCAGCAGCTTAGGCCAGAACCACTATGGAGATACGCAGTATTTT. It yields the protein CASSLGQNHYGDTQYF.

The chain links TRBV5-5 to TRBJ2-6; no clear D. The CDR3 contains 14 residues. The germline V gene encodes CDR1 SGHKS and CDR2 YYEKEE (reference sequence). Trimming left V 2 bases short and J 0 bases short, with 3 bases between. DNA for the CDR3: TGTGCCAGCAGCTTCCGCTCTGGGGCCAACGTCCTGACTTTC. Translating gives CASSFRSGANVLTF.

The DNA for the CDR3 is TGTGCCAGCAGTGGCACCGCACCACAAAGACAGCCCCAGCATTTT. Translated: CASSGTAPQRQPQHF. This chain links TRBV28 with TRBJ1-5; the D is unclear. V was pared by 5 bases and J by 7 bases, with 18 bases between. The CDR3 contains 15 residues. The germline V gene has CDR1 MDHEN and CDR2 SYDVKM.

This clone was detected a few times. The CDR3, as DNA: TGTGCCAGCAGCTTAGTGACAGGGGGGAACACTGAAGCTTTCTTT. As protein: CASSLVTGGNTEAFF. The chain combines TRBV7-2 with TRBJ1-1; TRBD1 aligns across 9 bases. Germline trimming cut 1 base from V and 1 base from J; bases unmatched to any gene: 1. The CDR3 is 15 residues long. The germline gives CDR1 SGHTA, CDR2 FQGNSA. The full variable domain, with the rest looked up from reference TRBV7-2 and TRBJ1-1, is GAGVSQSPSNKVTEKGKDVELRCDPISGHTALYWYRQSLGQGLEFLIYFQGNSAPDKSGLPSDRFSAERTGGSVSTLTIQRTQQEDSAVYLCASSLVTGGNTEAFFGQGTRLTVV.